The T cell receptor beta chain described here comes from a study of T-cell reconstitution after alpha-beta-depleted transplantation in children. The V gene's germline CDR1 is SGHVS and CDR2 FQNEAQ. The CDR3 loop spans 15 amino acids. V was trimmed by 2 bases and J by 2 bases, leaving 11 bases between them. Study results and caveats: Hyperexpanded clones declined; after one year, newly produced T cells mostly supplied diversity. At day 60, the high TCRbeta diversity found in some patients originated from recipient T cells and thymic progenitors that had survived. About two months after transplant, alpha-beta T cells reportedly came from several hundred expanded graft clones.

On this clonotype: What it binds is not known.

The library targeted TCRbeta and was prepared with unique molecular identifiers. TCRdb called the PCR reads again in MiXCR, with one record for every CDR3 protein. This table has about 540,000 distinct CDR3 sequences, over 25% appearing once. The TCR originated in a boy under two years old with Wiskott-Aldrich syndrome, due to receive a stem cell transplant. The material sequenced was PBMCs, taken before TCRalphabeta/CD19-depleted stem cell transplant. The chain uses TRBV7-8 and TRBJ2-3, with D possibly being TRBD2 (6 bases). CDR3 nucleotides: TGTGCCAGCAGCTTACAAAGCGGGTACACAGATACGCAGTATTTT. It is translated as CASSLQSGYTDTQYF.